The clone carrying this T cell receptor beta chain was seen a few times. TCRdb used MiXCR to reprocess the 5' RACE reads, holding one entry per CDR3 protein. The table has 420,000 or so distinct CDR3 sequences, around 20% seen once. V lost 6 bases, J lost 0 bases, and 16 bases lay in between. This CDR3 comprises 15 residues. Germline V lookup: CDR1 SQVTM, CDR2 ANQGSEA. The sample is drawn from a study of identical twins. This receptor was obtained from a man aged 50 or older in good health. V gene TRBV29-1 combines with J gene TRBJ2-3; a possible D gene is TRBD2 (6 bases). The sequenced sample consisted of naive T cells sorted from blood. CDR3 sequence: CSVHGTWYSTDTQYF. For the CDR3, the DNA is TGCAGCGTCCACGGGACTTGGTATAGCACAGATACGCAGTATTTT.